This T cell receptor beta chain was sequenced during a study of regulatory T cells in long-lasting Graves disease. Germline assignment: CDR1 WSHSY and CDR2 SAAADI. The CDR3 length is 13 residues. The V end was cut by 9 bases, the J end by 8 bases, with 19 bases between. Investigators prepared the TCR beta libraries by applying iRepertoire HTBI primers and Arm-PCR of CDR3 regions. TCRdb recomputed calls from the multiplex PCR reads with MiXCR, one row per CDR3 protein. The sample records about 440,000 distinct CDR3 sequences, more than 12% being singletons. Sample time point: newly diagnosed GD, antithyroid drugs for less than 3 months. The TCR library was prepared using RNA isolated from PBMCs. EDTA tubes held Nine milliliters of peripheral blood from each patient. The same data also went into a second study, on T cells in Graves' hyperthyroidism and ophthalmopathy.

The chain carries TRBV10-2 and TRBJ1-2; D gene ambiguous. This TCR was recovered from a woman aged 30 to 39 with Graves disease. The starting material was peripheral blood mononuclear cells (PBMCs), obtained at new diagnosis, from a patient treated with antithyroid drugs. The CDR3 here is CASCAGEGVGYTF. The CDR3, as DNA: TGCGCCAGTTGCGCGGGAGAGGGAGTAGGCTACACCTTC.